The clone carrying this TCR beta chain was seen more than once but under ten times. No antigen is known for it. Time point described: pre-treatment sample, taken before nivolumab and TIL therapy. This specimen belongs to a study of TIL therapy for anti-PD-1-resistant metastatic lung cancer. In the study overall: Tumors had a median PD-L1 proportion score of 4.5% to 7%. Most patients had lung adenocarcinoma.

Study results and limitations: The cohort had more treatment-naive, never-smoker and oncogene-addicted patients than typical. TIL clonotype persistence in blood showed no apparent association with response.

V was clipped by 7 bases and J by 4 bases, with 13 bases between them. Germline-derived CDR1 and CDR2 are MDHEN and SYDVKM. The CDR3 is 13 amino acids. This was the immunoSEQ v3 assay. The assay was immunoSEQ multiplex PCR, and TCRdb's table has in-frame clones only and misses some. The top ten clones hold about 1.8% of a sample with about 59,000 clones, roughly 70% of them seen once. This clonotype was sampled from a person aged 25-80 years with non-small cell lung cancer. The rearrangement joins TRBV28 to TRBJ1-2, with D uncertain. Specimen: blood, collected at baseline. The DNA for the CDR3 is TGTGCCAGCACCTCACCCCCCACCTATGGCTACACCTTC. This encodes CASTSPPTYGYTF.